Below, one T cell receptor beta chain is given with its context. Its antigen is as yet unknown. These data come from a study of long-term antiretroviral therapy in people with HIV. Samples were assayed with immunoSEQ v3.0 at survey level. The assay was immunoSEQ multiplex PCR, and TCRdb's table has in-frame clones only and misses some. The sample consists of more than 20,000 clones, 85% of them appearing once. Points from the study as a whole: The repertoire was dominated at all time points by clones expanded before ART. Collection of the blood took place between the mid-2000s and the late 2010s. The ART regimens in use then may have been less effective than current ones.

Germline loops: CDR1 PRHDT, CDR2 FYEKMQ (reference sequence). The ends lost 2 bases at V and 9 bases at J; junction bases unmatched: 12. The CDR3 covers 15 residues. The sequence was collected from a man aged 40-55 years with HIV. This chain connects TRBV13 to TRBJ1-2; 7 bases are shared with TRBD1. Sequenced here: unsorted PBMCs, sampled 2.3 years after starting antiretroviral therapy. CDR3 sequence (DNA): TGTGCCAGCAGCTTATCCTCTATACAGGGGTTTAGCTACACCTTC. It is translated as CASSLSSIQGFSYTF.